This entry is about one TCR beta chain. The source of the sample is a study of blood T cell repertoires in COVID-19. Study-wide background: COVID-19 samples collected from the United States, Italy and Spain covered acute and convalescent phases. Nucleic acid was either cDNA or gDNA, and it came from T cells, B-cell-depleted T cells, or PBMCs.

The CDR3 extends over 18 amino acids. Germline V lookup: CDR1 LNHDA, CDR2 SQIVND (reference sequence). V shed 2 bases and J shed 2 bases, with 16 bases lying between them. As handled by the study authors: Cell counts per sample came from amplifying reference gene primers. Profiled with immunoSEQ multiplex PCR; TCRdb holds only in-frame clones, not every one. V, J and clone size were drawn from that table, and D and trimming were deduced from the DNA. The sample lists some 110,000 clones; about 80% were seen once. The J gene is TRBJ2-6, the V gene TRBV19; D is perhaps TRBD1 (5 bases). Sequences were obtained from peripheral blood. The TCR comes from a man aged 65 to 85 with acute or convalescent COVID-19. The CDR3 bases are TGTGCCAGTAGTATATTAGCAGGGATGTTCACTGGGGCCAACGTCCTGACTTTC. Amino acid sequence: CASSILAGMFTGANVLTF.